This TCR beta chain derives from a study of post-analysis software for immune sequencing data. For the study at large: The disease courses covered relapsing-remitting, secondary progressive and progressive-relapsing multiple sclerosis. Study-wide results and caveats: Multiple sclerosis was associated with a significant reduction in normalized Chao1 diversity relative to controls. Samples prepared in the same batch strongly co-clustered by F measure. A few TRBV segments (TRBV5-6, TRBV5-1 and TRBV20-1 among them) occurred more frequently in patients than in controls.

The TCR beta cDNA libraries contained unique molecular identifiers. With 1 to 10 million T cells as the source, a few hundred thousand cDNA molecules resulted. Using its own MiXCR run on the PCR reads, TCRdb lists one record per CDR3 protein. The data show fewer than 550,000 distinct CDR3 sequences, with 30% to 40% seen just once and around 6% held by the top ten. This CDR3 has 15 residues. Germline trimming cut 4 bases from V and 0 bases from J; bases unmatched to any gene: 2. Germline V lookup: CDR1 KGHDR, CDR2 SFDVKD. In the case of this clonotype: Antigen specificity is unknown.

What was sequenced was blood. The genes are TRBV24-1 and TRBJ2-1, with 7 bases that match TRBD2. The TCR sequence derives from a girl aged 2-17 years with multiple sclerosis. CDR3 DNA sequence: TGTGCCACCAGTGAGGGAGGGTTCTCCTACAATGAGCAGTTCTTC. Protein: CATSEGGFSYNEQFF.